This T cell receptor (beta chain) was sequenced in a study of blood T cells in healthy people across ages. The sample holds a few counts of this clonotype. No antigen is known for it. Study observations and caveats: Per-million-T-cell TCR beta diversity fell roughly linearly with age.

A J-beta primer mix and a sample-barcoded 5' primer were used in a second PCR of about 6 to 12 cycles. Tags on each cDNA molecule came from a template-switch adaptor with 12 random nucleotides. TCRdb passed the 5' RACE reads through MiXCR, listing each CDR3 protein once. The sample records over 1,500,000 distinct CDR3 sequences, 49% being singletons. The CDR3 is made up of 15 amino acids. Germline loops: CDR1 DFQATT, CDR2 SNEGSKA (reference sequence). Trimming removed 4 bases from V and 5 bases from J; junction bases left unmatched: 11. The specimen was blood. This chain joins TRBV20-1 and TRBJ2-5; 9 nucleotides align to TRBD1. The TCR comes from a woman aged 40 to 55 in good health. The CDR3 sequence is CSAIPGQGHPETQYF. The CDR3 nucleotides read TGCAGTGCTATACCAGGACAGGGGCACCCGGAGACCCAGTACTTC.